This is a list of T cell receptor beta chains from one sample in a study of blood T cell repertoires in COVID-19. TCRdb's table, derived via immunoSEQ multiplex PCR, lists solely in-frame clones and lacks some. The table lists 200,000 to 250,000 clones, approximately 80% of them singletons. Sequenced material: peripheral blood. These receptor sequences come from a woman in her seventies with acute or convalescent COVID-19. Each CDR3 is given with its conserved first and last residue. D genes are given only for firm matches. For some rows the clone size is stated as once, few or many, or as a class when expanded; others skip it.

size	V	J	D	CDR3	DNA
NA	TRBV12-1	TRBJ1-2	NA	CASSFDRLTPGNYGYTF	TGTGCCAGCAGCTTTGACCGACTGACACCGGGAAACTATGGCTACACCTTC
few	TRBV18	TRBJ1-2	NA	CASSPREEDYGYTF	TGTGCCAGCTCACCAAGGGAGGAAGACTATGGCTACACCTTC
NA	TRBV5-4	TRBJ2-1	TRBD1	CASSRTGALNNEQFF	TGTGCCAGCAGCCGGACAGGGGCTCTCAACAATGAGCAGTTCTTC
NA	TRBV19	TRBJ1-5	NA	CASSIGQSNQPQHF	TGTGCCAGTAGTATAGGACAGAGCAATCAGCCCCAGCATTTT
few	TRBV4-2	TRBJ2-7	NA	CASSQGLAAGSYEQYF	TGTGCCAGCAGCCAAGGGCTCGCGGCGGGCTCCTACGAGCAGTACTTC
NA	TRBV6-2/TRBV6-3	TRBJ1-6	NA	CASSYGHDNSPLHF	TGTGCCAGCAGTTACGGACACGATAATTCACCCCTCCACTTT
few	TRBV30	TRBJ2-2	NA	CAWNRENTGELFF	TGTGCCTGGAACAGGGAAAACACCGGGGAGCTGTTTTTT
NA	TRBV6-1	TRBJ1-3	NA	CASSEASGVENTIYF	TGTGCCAGCAGTGAGGCGTCCGGGGTGGAAAACACCATATATTTT
NA	TRBV7-9	TRBJ2-3	NA	CASSSQQSTSTDTQYF	TGTGCCAGCAGCTCGCAACAGTCAACTAGCACAGATACGCAGTATTTT
NA	TRBV4-3	TRBJ1-4	TRBD1	CASSQADRGDEKLFF	TGCGCCAGCAGCCAAGCGGACAGGGGGGATGAAAAACTGTTTTTT
NA	TRBV4-2	TRBJ2-3	TRBD1	CASSQDGQASDTQYF	TGTGCCAGCAGCCAAGATGGACAGGCTTCAGATACGCAGTATTTT
NA	TRBV3-1/TRBV3-2	TRBJ1-6	TRBD1	CASSQDGTGGSPLHF	TGTGCCAGCAGCCAAGACGGGACAGGGGGATCACCCCTCCACTTT
few	TRBV5-4	TRBJ2-1	TRBD2	CASSGGSSGGNNEQFF	TGTGCCAGCAGCGGGGGATCTAGCGGGGGAAACAATGAGCAGTTCTTC
NA	TRBV6-5	TRBJ1-3	NA	CASSRGGSGNTIYF	TGTGCCAGCAGCCGAGGAGGATCTGGAAACACCATATATTTT
NA	TRBV27	TRBJ1-1	TRBD1	CASCRDRGEAFF	TGTGCCAGCTGCCGGGACAGGGGTGAAGCTTTCTTT
NA	TRBV14	TRBJ1-2	TRBD1	CASSQLQGASGYTF	TGTGCCAGCAGCCAGCTACAGGGGGCTAGTGGCTACACCTTC
NA	TRBV27	TRBJ1-6	NA	CASRSTGYVYNSPLHF	TGTGCCAGCAGGAGTACAGGGTATGTCTATAATTCACCCCTCCACTTT
once	TRBV10-3	TRBJ1-3	TRBD1	CAISEMMGQSGNTIYF	TGTGCCATCAGTGAAATGATGGGACAGTCTGGAAACACCATATATTTT
NA	TRBV4-1	TRBJ1-1	NA	CASSQVWSGDGTEAFF	TGCGCCAGCAGCCAAGTTTGGTCGGGGGACGGCACTGAAGCTTTCTTT
NA	TRBV5-4	TRBJ1-1	TRBD1	CASSGGAGGAVNTEAFF	TGTGCCAGCAGCGGCGGGGCAGGGGGCGCCGTGAACACTGAAGCTTTCTTT
NA	TRBV2	TRBJ2-2	NA	CASSAEASNTGELFF	TGTGCCAGCAGTGCTGAGGCCTCGAACACCGGGGAGCTGTTTTTT
NA	TRBV9	TRBJ1-1	NA	CASSEERNTEAFF	TGTGCCAGCAGCGAGGAGAGAAACACTGAAGCTTTCTTT
NA	TRBV7-2	TRBJ2-2	NA	CASSQLEFLSGELFF	TGTGCCAGCAGTCAACTAGAGTTTTTAAGCGGGGAGCTGTTTTTT
few	TRBV28	TRBJ1-6	TRBD1	CASSTGGSTYNSPLHF	TGTGCCAGCAGTACAGGGGGCAGCACCTATAATTCACCCCTCCACTTT
NA	TRBV28	TRBJ2-7	NA	CATQGRRTYEQYF	TGTGCCACCCAGGGCAGACGAACCTACGAGCAGTACTTC
few	TRBV28	TRBJ2-7	TRBD1	CASSSTGDLDEQYF	TGTGCCAGCAGTTCCACAGGGGATTTAGACGAGCAGTACTTC
NA	TRBV7-9	TRBJ1-3	NA	CASSLAPGSGNTIYF	TGTGCCAGCAGCTTAGCGCCGGGTTCTGGAAACACCATATATTTT
NA	TRBV3-1/TRBV3-2	TRBJ2-1	TRBD2	CASSPLGLVPDEQFF	TGTGCCAGCAGCCCGCTCGGACTAGTCCCCGATGAGCAGTTCTTC
once	TRBV7-8	TRBJ1-2	TRBD1	CASSWIRGRTGVRGYTF	TGTGCCAGCAGCTGGATTAGGGGCCGGACAGGGGTAAGGGGCTACACCTTC
NA	TRBV5-1	TRBJ1-5	TRBD1	CASSLRQGEQPQHF	TGCGCCAGCAGCTTGAGACAGGGTGAACAGCCCCAGCATTTT
NA	TRBV5-6	TRBJ1-1	TRBD1	CASSYRQGIGTEAFF	TGTGCCAGCAGTTATAGACAGGGTATAGGTACTGAAGCTTTCTTT
NA	TRBV28	TRBJ1-4	TRBD1	CASSPTIRGRGLFF	TGTGCCAGCAGTCCTACAATCAGGGGGCGAGGACTGTTTTTT
NA	TRBV3-1/TRBV3-2	TRBJ1-2	TRBD1	CASSPIGQGAVGYTF	TGTGCCAGCAGCCCCATAGGGCAGGGGGCGGTAGGCTACACCTTC
NA	TRBV29-1	TRBJ2-3	NA	CSVDPGTDTQYF	TGCAGCGTTGATCCAGGGACAGATACGCAGTATTTT
NA	TRBV12-1	TRBJ2-7	NA	CASSLEWGQVSYEQYF	TGTGCCAGCAGCTTAGAATGGGGACAGGTGAGCTACGAGCAGTACTTC
NA	TRBV27	TRBJ1-5	NA	CASSFLQGPQHF	TGTGCCAGCAGTTTCCTTCAGGGGCCCCAGCATTTT
NA	TRBV3-1/TRBV3-2	TRBJ1-2	NA	CASSIQREHLIRDGYTF	TGTGCCAGCAGCATCCAGAGGGAACACCTCATAAGGGATGGCTACACCTTC
NA	TRBV6-5	TRBJ2-7	NA	CASSYFGQGAAGEYF	NA
NA	TRBV10-3	TRBJ1-2	TRBD1	CAISGAGDRRLYDGYTF	TGTGCCATCAGTGGGGCAGGGGACAGGAGACTTTACGATGGCTACACCTTC
NA	TRBV28	TRBJ1-1	NA	CASSLLNTEAFF	TGTGCCAGCAGTCTACTGAACACTGAAGCTTTCTTT
NA	TRBV9	TRBJ2-1	TRBD2	CASSVAPSGPPDNEQFF	TGTGCCAGCAGCGTCGCCCCTAGCGGGCCCCCCGACAATGAGCAGTTCTTC
NA	TRBV5-1	TRBJ1-4	NA	CASKGKPSGDEKLFF	TGCGCCAGCAAGGGGAAGCCCTCGGGGGATGAAAAACTGTTTTTT
NA	TRBV12-3/TRBV12-4	TRBJ1-1	TRBD1	CASSFSDRLEAFF	TGTGCCAGCAGTTTTTCGGACAGGCTTGAAGCTTTCTTT
NA	TRBV4-2	TRBJ1-2	TRBD1	CASSQEWTGRGKSLNYGYTF	TGTGCCAGCAGCCAAGAGTGGACGGGCAGGGGGAAAAGTCTTAACTATGGCTACACCTTC
NA	TRBV4-1	TRBJ2-3	TRBD2	CASSQGGGSTDTQYF	TGCGCCAGCAGCCAGGGCGGGGGTTCTACAGATACGCAGTATTTT
NA	TRBV6-5	TRBJ1-1	TRBD1	CATLSAGGTEAFF	TGTGCCACCCTGTCGGCAGGGGGCACTGAAGCTTTCTTT
once	TRBV4-3	TRBJ2-5	NA	CASSQEVLGGETQYF	TGCGCCAGCAGCCAAGAGGTCCTCGGCGGGGAGACCCAGTACTTC
NA	TRBV12-3/TRBV12-4	TRBJ1-1	TRBD1	CASSQGAGTEAFF	TGTGCCAGCAGCCAGGGGGCGGGGACTGAAGCTTTCTTT
NA	TRBV18	TRBJ2-7	NA	CASSPLATYEQYF	TGTGCCAGCTCACCGCTTGCTACCTACGAGCAGTACTTC
NA	TRBV5-6	TRBJ2-2	TRBD2	CASSLNGLAEFTGELFF	TGTGCCAGCAGCTTGAATGGACTAGCGGAATTCACCGGGGAGCTGTTTTTT
NA	TRBV27	TRBJ2-1	TRBD2	CASSLGTSPNEQFF	TGTGCCAGCAGTTTAGGGACTAGCCCTAATGAGCAGTTCTTC